This T cell receptor (beta chain) was sequenced during a study of cytomegalovirus exposure and HLA in healthy donors. Points from the study as a whole: Generally TCR sequences proved uncommon, though certain public TCRs appeared in numerous donors. An analysis that came later showed most CMV-associated TCR beta chains appearing HLA-restricted.

Points on this clone: Its antigen is not known.

It was with 60 Vbeta and 13 Jbeta primers that the PCR ran. Repertoires were generated with immunoSEQ multiplex PCR, while TCRdb's copy carries only in-frame clones and drops some. The sample holds about 130,000 clones, 81% seen once. Trimming took 4 bases from V and 5 from J, leaving 15 bases between them. The CDR3 loop spans 15 amino acids. Germline V gives CDR1 MRHNA, CDR2 SNTAGT. The sequenced material came from PBMCs. The V call is TRBV6-4, the J call TRBJ1-5, with a possible D match to TRBD1 (5 bases). The TCR sequence derives from a woman between 25 and 40 years old in good health and CMV-seronegative. The CDR3: CASSVSGTGDQPQHF. CDR3 DNA: TGTGCCAGCAGTGTATCCGGGACGGGAGATCAGCCCCAGCATTTT.